The rows below give T cell receptor beta chains drawn from one sample of a study of blood T cell repertoires in COVID-19. The method was immunoSEQ multiplex PCR; TCRdb's version includes in-frame clones alone and lacks a portion of them. The table lists about 92,000 clones, around 85% of them singletons. The sequenced material came from peripheral blood. These TCRs come from a man older than 75 with acute or convalescent COVID-19. Each CDR3 is given with its conserved first and last residue. The order of the fields is J gene, V gene, clone size, D gene, CDR3 DNA, CDR3 protein. A D gene is named only where the DNA matches it firmly. Not all rows give a size; the values are once, few, many and, for expanded clones, a class.

J gene: TRBJ2-1
V gene: TRBV9
clone size: -
D gene: -
CDR3 DNA: TGTGCCAGCAGCGTAGCCCCCGTACAGGGCAATGAGCAGTTCTTC
CDR3 protein: CASSVAPVQGNEQFF

J gene: TRBJ2-3
V gene: TRBV28
clone size: -
D gene: -
CDR3 DNA: TGTGCCAGTGGGACAACTCATACGCAGTATTTT
CDR3 protein: CASGTTHTQYF

J gene: TRBJ2-6
V gene: TRBV5-4
clone size: -
D gene: -
CDR3 DNA: TGTGCCAGCAGCCCGATGCGGCGCTTGAACTCTGGGGCCAACGTCCTGACTTTC
CDR3 protein: CASSPMRRLNSGANVLTF

J gene: TRBJ2-2
V gene: TRBV6-4
clone size: -
D gene: -
CDR3 DNA: TGTGCCAGCAGTCAACAGGGTGGTGGGACCGGGGAGCTGTTTTTT
CDR3 protein: CASSQQGGGTGELFF

J gene: TRBJ2-7
V gene: TRBV21-1
clone size: -
D gene: -
CDR3 DNA: TGTGCCAGCAGCGCGATTCCGGGACAGCTCGTTTCCTACGAGCAGTACTTC
CDR3 protein: CASSAIPGQLVSYEQYF

J gene: TRBJ2-7
V gene: TRBV28
clone size: -
D gene: TRBD2
CDR3 DNA: TGTGCCAGCAGCTCACCGGCAGCTAGCGGGGACTACGAGCAGTACTTC
CDR3 protein: CASSSPAASGDYEQYF

J gene: TRBJ2-7
V gene: TRBV19
clone size: -
D gene: TRBD1
CDR3 DNA: TGTGCCAGTAGTATCGGACAGGGGGGCTACGAGCAGTACTTC
CDR3 protein: CASSIGQGGYEQYF

J gene: TRBJ1-1
V gene: TRBV28
clone size: -
D gene: TRBD1
CDR3 DNA: TGTGCCAGCGGGGGGAACAGGGGAGCCACTGAAGCTTTCTTT
CDR3 protein: CASGGNRGATEAFF

J gene: TRBJ1-1
V gene: TRBV6-5
clone size: -
D gene: -
CDR3 DNA: TGTGCCAGCGGACTATCTTTGAACACTGAAGCTTTCTTT
CDR3 protein: CASGLSLNTEAFF

J gene: TRBJ2-5
V gene: TRBV5-1
clone size: -
D gene: TRBD2
CDR3 DNA: TGCGCCAGCAGCTTGACGGGACTATTACAAGAGACCCAGTACTTC
CDR3 protein: CASSLTGLLQETQYF

J gene: TRBJ1-3
V gene: TRBV7-2
clone size: -
D gene: TRBD1
CDR3 DNA: TGTGCCAGCAGCATCGACCACAGGGGTGGAAACACCATATATTTT
CDR3 protein: CASSIDHRGGNTIYF

J gene: TRBJ1-1
V gene: TRBV19
clone size: -
D gene: -
CDR3 DNA: TGTGCCAGTAGTGTCACAGGGATTAACACTGAAGCTTTCTTT
CDR3 protein: CASSVTGINTEAFF

J gene: TRBJ2-3
V gene: TRBV6-5
clone size: once
D gene: -
CDR3 DNA: TGTGCCAGCAGGACAGGCACTAGCACAGATACGCAGTATTTT
CDR3 protein: CASRTGTSTDTQYF

J gene: TRBJ1-1
V gene: TRBV21-1
clone size: -
D gene: -
CDR3 DNA: TGTGCCAGCAGCAAAATAGGGGACAGGCCGAACACTGAAGCTTTCTTT
CDR3 protein: CASSKIGDRPNTEAFF

J gene: TRBJ1-5
V gene: TRBV24-1
clone size: -
D gene: -
CDR3 DNA: TGTGCCACCAGGACAGGTGAGAATCAGCCCCAGCATTTT
CDR3 protein: CATRTGENQPQHF

J gene: TRBJ2-2
V gene: TRBV5-4
clone size: -
D gene: TRBD1
CDR3 DNA: TGTGCCAGCGCAAGGACAGGGGACGGCACCGGGGAGCTGTTTTTT
CDR3 protein: CASARTGDGTGELFF

J gene: TRBJ2-5
V gene: TRBV7-2
clone size: -
D gene: -
CDR3 DNA: TGTGCCAGCAGCTTAGGAGGGAGGTCCGGAGAGACCCAGTACTTC
CDR3 protein: CASSLGGRSGETQYF

J gene: TRBJ2-7
V gene: TRBV11-2
clone size: -
D gene: TRBD1
CDR3 DNA: TGTGCCAGCAGCCCCCTCCGACAGGGCTACGAGCAGTACTTC
CDR3 protein: CASSPLRQGYEQYF

J gene: TRBJ2-5
V gene: TRBV28
clone size: -
D gene: TRBD2
CDR3 DNA: TGTGCCAGCAGTGGCCGTTTAGGGACTAGCGGGAGAGAGGAGACCCAGTACTTC
CDR3 protein: CASSGRLGTSGREETQYF

J gene: TRBJ1-5
V gene: TRBV5-8
clone size: -
D gene: -
CDR3 DNA: TGTGCCAGCAGCTTAGGGGGGGCAGGTCAGCCCCAGCATTTT
CDR3 protein: CASSLGGAGQPQHF

J gene: TRBJ2-7
V gene: TRBV4-3
clone size: -
D gene: -
CDR3 DNA: TGCGCCAGCAGCCAAGATCTTATCGACTCGAGCTCCTACGAGCAGTACTTC
CDR3 protein: CASSQDLIDSSSYEQYF

J gene: TRBJ1-1
V gene: TRBV18
clone size: few
D gene: TRBD1
CDR3 DNA: TGTGCCAGCTCGAGACCAGGGGGCCCAACTGAAGCTTTCTTT
CDR3 protein: CASSRPGGPTEAFF

J gene: TRBJ1-1
V gene: TRBV5-1
clone size: few
D gene: -
CDR3 DNA: TGCGCCAGCCGGGGGTCCATGAACACTGAAGCTTTCTTT
CDR3 protein: CASRGSMNTEAFF

J gene: TRBJ1-4
V gene: TRBV27
clone size: -
D gene: -
CDR3 DNA: TGTGCCAGCAGTTTCCTTGCAACTAATGAAAAACTGTTTTTT
CDR3 protein: CASSFLATNEKLFF

J gene: TRBJ1-6
V gene: TRBV11-2
clone size: -
D gene: -
CDR3 DNA: TGTGCCAGCAGCTTAGGGGGACACGGGCGAGGATATAATTCACCCCTCCACTTT
CDR3 protein: CASSLGGHGRGYNSPLHF

J gene: TRBJ1-5
V gene: TRBV6-5
clone size: few
D gene: -
CDR3 DNA: TGTGCCAGCAGTTACTCGTCGGGACAGCCCCAGCATTTT
CDR3 protein: CASSYSSGQPQHF

J gene: TRBJ1-1
V gene: TRBV5-1
clone size: -
D gene: -
CDR3 DNA: TGCGCCAGCAGCTTGGATCCCAGGGCGGGGTGGATCACTGAAGCTTTCTTT
CDR3 protein: CASSLDPRAGWITEAFF

J gene: TRBJ2-7
V gene: TRBV7-2
clone size: -
D gene: -
CDR3 DNA: TGTGCCAGCAGCCCCCTACTGGCGGGGAGGGAGCAGTACTTC
CDR3 protein: CASSPLLAGREQYF

J gene: TRBJ1-6
V gene: TRBV6-6
clone size: -
D gene: TRBD1
CDR3 DNA: TGTGCCAGCAACCGGGACAGGGGAAGTTCACCCCTCCACTTT
CDR3 protein: CASNRDRGSSPLHF

J gene: TRBJ2-3
V gene: TRBV7-9
clone size: once
D gene: -
CDR3 DNA: TGTGCCAGCAGCTTACTTGGGAGGTCAGATACGCAGTATTTT
CDR3 protein: CASSLLGRSDTQYF

J gene: TRBJ1-2
V gene: TRBV3-1/TRBV3-2
clone size: -
D gene: -
CDR3 DNA: TGTGCCAGCAGCCAGGGCAGGTTTGGCTATGGCTACACCTTC
CDR3 protein: CASSQGRFGYGYTF

J gene: TRBJ2-7
V gene: TRBV19
clone size: -
D gene: -
CDR3 DNA: TGTGCCAGTAGTATAGTAGGCGACAGCTCCTACGAGCAGTACTTC
CDR3 protein: CASSIVGDSSYEQYF

J gene: TRBJ2-1
V gene: TRBV18
clone size: -
D gene: -
CDR3 DNA: TGTGCCAGCTCACCACCGATTGGTAGCGAGATGTTCTACAATGAGCAGTTCTTC
CDR3 protein: CASSPPIGSEMFYNEQFF

J gene: TRBJ1-6
V gene: TRBV25-1
clone size: -
D gene: -
CDR3 DNA: TGTGCCAGCAGTGAGGGGACAATTGATGGTTATTCACCCCTCCACTTT
CDR3 protein: CASSEGTIDGYSPLHF

J gene: TRBJ2-2
V gene: TRBV14
clone size: -
D gene: -
CDR3 DNA: TGTGCCAGCAGCCGAGGGGGTATCGCGAACACCGGGGAGCTGTTTTTT
CDR3 protein: CASSRGGIANTGELFF

J gene: TRBJ2-7
V gene: TRBV3-1/TRBV3-2
clone size: -
D gene: TRBD2
CDR3 DNA: TGTGCCAGCAGCCAAGGGACTAGCGGGAGCCTCGAGCAGTACTTC
CDR3 protein: CASSQGTSGSLEQYF

J gene: TRBJ1-1
V gene: TRBV5-1
clone size: -
D gene: TRBD1
CDR3 DNA: TGCGCCAGCAGCAGGCGGACAGGGAACACTGAAGCTTTCTTT
CDR3 protein: CASSRRTGNTEAFF

J gene: TRBJ1-1
V gene: TRBV7-9
clone size: -
D gene: -
CDR3 DNA: TGTGCCAGCAGCTACCCGACAGGATCTAACACTGAAGCTTTCTTT
CDR3 protein: CASSYPTGSNTEAFF

J gene: TRBJ2-5
V gene: TRBV25-1
clone size: many
D gene: TRBD1
CDR3 DNA: TGTGCCAGCAGTGGGACAGGGGGCCAAGAGACCCAGTACTTC
CDR3 protein: CASSGTGGQETQYF

J gene: TRBJ2-7
V gene: TRBV29-1
clone size: few
D gene: -
CDR3 DNA: TGCAGCGTTGAGGAGACAGGGGAGGGTTACTTC
CDR3 protein: CSVEETGEGYF

J gene: TRBJ2-1
V gene: TRBV19
clone size: -
D gene: -
CDR3 DNA: TGTGCCAGTTCCCCCAGGAAAAACAATGAGCAGTTCTTC
CDR3 protein: CASSPRKNNEQFF

J gene: TRBJ2-5
V gene: TRBV19
clone size: -
D gene: -
CDR3 DNA: TGTGCCAGTAGGTTACAGGGATTCCGGGAGACCCAGTACTTC
CDR3 protein: CASRLQGFRETQYF

J gene: TRBJ2-7
V gene: TRBV5-1
clone size: -
D gene: TRBD2
CDR3 DNA: TGCGCCAGCAGCACGGGACTAGCGGGAGCTTACGAGCAGTACTTC
CDR3 protein: CASSTGLAGAYEQYF

J gene: TRBJ1-1
V gene: TRBV6-1
clone size: once
D gene: -
CDR3 DNA: TGTGCCAGCAGTGCGGGCAGGGGATCCCAGACCACTGAAGCTTTCTTT
CDR3 protein: CASSAGRGSQTTEAFF

J gene: TRBJ1-1
V gene: TRBV19
clone size: -
D gene: -
CDR3 DNA: TGTGCCAGTAGTATAGATCGGGACACTGAAGCTTTCTTT
CDR3 protein: CASSIDRDTEAFF

J gene: TRBJ2-3
V gene: TRBV29-1
clone size: once
D gene: TRBD2
CDR3 DNA: TGCAGCGTTGATTGGCGGGAGGGTTGGACAGATACGCAGTATTTT
CDR3 protein: CSVDWREGWTDTQYF

J gene: TRBJ2-2
V gene: TRBV28
clone size: once
D gene: -
CDR3 DNA: TGTGCCAGCAGTTTTCGGAACACCGGGGAGCTGTTTTTT
CDR3 protein: CASSFRNTGELFF

J gene: TRBJ1-6
V gene: TRBV2
clone size: -
D gene: TRBD1
CDR3 DNA: TGTGCCAGCAGGCGGGACAGGGATTCCTATAATTCACCCCTCCACTTT
CDR3 protein: CASRRDRDSYNSPLHF